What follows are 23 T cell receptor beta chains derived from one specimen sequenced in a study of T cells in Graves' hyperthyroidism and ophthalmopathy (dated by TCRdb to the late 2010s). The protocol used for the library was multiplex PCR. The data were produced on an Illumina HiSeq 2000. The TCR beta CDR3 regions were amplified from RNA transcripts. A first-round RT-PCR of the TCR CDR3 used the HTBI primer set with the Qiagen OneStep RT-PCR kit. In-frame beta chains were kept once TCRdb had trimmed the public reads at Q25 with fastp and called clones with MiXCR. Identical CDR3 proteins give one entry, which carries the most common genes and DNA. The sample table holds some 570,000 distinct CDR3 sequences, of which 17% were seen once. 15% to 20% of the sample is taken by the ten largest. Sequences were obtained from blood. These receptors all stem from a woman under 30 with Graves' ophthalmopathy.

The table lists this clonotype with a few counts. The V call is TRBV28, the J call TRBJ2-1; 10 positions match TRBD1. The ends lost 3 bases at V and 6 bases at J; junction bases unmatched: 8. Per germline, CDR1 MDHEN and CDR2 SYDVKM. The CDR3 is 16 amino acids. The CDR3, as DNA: TGTGCCAGCAGTTTGCTTGACAGGGGGCGCGGCAATGAGCAGTTCTTC. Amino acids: CASSLLDRGRGNEQFF.

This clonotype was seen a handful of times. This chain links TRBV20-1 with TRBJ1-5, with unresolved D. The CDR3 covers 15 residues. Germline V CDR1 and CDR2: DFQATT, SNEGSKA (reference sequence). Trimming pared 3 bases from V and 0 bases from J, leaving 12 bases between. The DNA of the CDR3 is TGCAGTGCTAGTGCCTGGTCGGGTAGCAATCAGCCCCAGCATTTT. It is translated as CSASAWSGSNQPQHF.

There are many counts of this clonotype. In nucleotides, the CDR3 is TGTGCCAGCAGTAAGGGACAGGGTACTTTAAGCTCCTACGAGCAGTACTTC. Translation gives CASSKGQGTLSSYEQYF. The rearrangement uses TRBV27 and TRBJ2-7; TRBD1 matches at 9 bases. This CDR3 has 17 amino acids. V was clipped by 5 bases and J by 0 bases; unmatched bases: 11. Germline V gene lookup returns CDR1 MNHEY and CDR2 SMNVEV (reference sequence).

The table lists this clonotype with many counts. This chain's CDR3 is CASSSLGQGARGYTF. The CDR3 coding sequence is TGTGCCAGCAGTTCACTCGGACAGGGGGCGCGCGGCTACACCTTC. The chain recombines TRBV6-1 with TRBJ1-2, with 11 positions matching TRBD1. CDR3 length equals 15 residues. The junction had 10 bases not matched to a gene; V was cut back by 5 bases and J by 8 bases. CDR1 and CDR2 from the germline V gene are MNHNS and SASEGT.

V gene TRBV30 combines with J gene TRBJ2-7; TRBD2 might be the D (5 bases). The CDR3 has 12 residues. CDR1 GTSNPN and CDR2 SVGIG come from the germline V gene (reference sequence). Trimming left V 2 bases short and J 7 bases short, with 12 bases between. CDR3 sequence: CAWSQTMQEQYF. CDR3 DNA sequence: TGTGCCTGGAGTCAGACTATGCAAGAGCAGTACTTC. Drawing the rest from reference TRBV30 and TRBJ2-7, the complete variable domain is SQTIHQWPATLVQPVGSPLSLECTVEGTSNPNLYWYRQAAGRGLQLLFYSVGIGQISSEVPQNLSASRPQDRQFILSSKKLLLSDSGFYLCAWSQTMQEQYFGPGTRLTVT.

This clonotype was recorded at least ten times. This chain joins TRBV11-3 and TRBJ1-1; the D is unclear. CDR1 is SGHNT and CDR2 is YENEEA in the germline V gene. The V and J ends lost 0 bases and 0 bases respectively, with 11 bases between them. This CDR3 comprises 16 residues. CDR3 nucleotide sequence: TGTGCCAGCAGCTTAGATCAGGCAGGTGTGAACACTGAAGCTTTCTTT. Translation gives CASSLDQAGVNTEAFF.

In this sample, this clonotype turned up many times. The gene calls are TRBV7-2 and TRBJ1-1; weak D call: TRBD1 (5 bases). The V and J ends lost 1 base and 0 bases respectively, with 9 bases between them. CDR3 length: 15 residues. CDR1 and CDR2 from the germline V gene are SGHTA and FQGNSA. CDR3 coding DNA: TGTGCCAGCAGCTTAGTCGGGGGGATGAACACTGAAGCTTTCTTT. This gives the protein CASSLVGGMNTEAFF.

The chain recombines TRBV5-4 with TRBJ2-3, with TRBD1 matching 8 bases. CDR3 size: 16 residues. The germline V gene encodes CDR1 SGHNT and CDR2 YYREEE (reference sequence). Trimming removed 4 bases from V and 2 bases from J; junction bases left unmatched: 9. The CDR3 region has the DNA TGTGCCAGCAGCACGCGGTACAGGGGGTTCACAGATACGCAGTATTTT. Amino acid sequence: CASSTRYRGFTDTQYF.

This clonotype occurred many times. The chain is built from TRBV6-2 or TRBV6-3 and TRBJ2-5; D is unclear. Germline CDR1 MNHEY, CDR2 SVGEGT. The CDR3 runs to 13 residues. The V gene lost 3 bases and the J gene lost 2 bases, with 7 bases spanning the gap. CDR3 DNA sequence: TGTGCCAGCAGTTATACGGCTCAAGAGACCCAGTACTTC. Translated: CASSYTAQETQYF.

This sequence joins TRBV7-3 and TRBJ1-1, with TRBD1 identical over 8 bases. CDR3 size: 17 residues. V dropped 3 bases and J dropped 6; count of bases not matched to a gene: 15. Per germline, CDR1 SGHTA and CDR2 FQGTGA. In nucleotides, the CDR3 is TGTGCCAGCAGCTTGCAGGGGGCACAAACAGGGGGGCCTGAAGCTTTCTTT. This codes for CASSLQGAQTGGPEAFF.

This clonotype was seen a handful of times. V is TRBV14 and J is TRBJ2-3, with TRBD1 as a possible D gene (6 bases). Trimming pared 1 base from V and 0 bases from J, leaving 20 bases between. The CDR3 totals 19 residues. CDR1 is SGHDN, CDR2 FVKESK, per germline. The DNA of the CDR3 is TGTGCCAGCAGCCAAGGAACTTATCGACAGGACTCTAGCACAGATACGCAGTATTTT. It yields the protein CASSQGTYRQDSSTDTQYF.

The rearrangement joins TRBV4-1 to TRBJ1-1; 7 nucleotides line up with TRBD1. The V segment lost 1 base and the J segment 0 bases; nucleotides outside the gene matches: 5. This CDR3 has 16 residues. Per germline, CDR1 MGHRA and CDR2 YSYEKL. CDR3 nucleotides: TGCGCCAGCAGCCAAGGGAGGGACAGAGTGAACACTGAAGCTTTCTTT. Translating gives CASSQGRDRVNTEAFF.

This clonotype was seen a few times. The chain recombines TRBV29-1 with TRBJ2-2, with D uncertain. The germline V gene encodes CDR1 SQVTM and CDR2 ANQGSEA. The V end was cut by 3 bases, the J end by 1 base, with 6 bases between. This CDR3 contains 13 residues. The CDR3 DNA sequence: TGCAGCGTTGAGGCAGGGAACACCGGGGAGCTGTTTTTT. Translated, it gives CSVEAGNTGELFF.

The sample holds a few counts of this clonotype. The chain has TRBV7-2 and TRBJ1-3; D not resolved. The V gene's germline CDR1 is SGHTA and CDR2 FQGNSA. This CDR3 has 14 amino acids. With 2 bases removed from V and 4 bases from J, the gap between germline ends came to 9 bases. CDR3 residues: CASSLKGYGNTIYF. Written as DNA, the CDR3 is TGTGCCAGCAGCTTAAAAGGCTACGGAAACACCATATATTTT.

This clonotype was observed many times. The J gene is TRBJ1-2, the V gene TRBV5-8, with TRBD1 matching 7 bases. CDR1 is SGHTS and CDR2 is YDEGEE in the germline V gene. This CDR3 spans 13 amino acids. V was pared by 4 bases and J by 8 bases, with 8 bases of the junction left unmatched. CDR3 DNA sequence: TGTGCCAGCAGCGTACAGGGGCCAGGGGGCTACACCTTC. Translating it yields CASSVQGPGGYTF.

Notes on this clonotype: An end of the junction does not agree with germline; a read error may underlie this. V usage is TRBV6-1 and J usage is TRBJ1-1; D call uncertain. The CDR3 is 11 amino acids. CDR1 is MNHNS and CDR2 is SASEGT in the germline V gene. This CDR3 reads CACSLNTEAFF. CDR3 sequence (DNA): TGTGCCTGCAGCCTCAACACTGAAGCTTTCTTT.

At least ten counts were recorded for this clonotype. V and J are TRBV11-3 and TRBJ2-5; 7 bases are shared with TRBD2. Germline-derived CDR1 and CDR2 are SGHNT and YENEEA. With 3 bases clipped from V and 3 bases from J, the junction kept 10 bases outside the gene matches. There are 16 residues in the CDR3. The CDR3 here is CASSLGTGTTEETQYF. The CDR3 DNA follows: TGTGCCAGCAGCTTGGGAACCGGGACTACCGAAGAGACCCAGTACTTC. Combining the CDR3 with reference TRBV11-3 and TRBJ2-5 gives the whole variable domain EAGVVQSPRYKIIEKKQPVAFWCNPISGHNTLYWYLQNLGQGPELLIRYENEEAVDDSQLPKDRFSAERLKGVDSTLKIQPAELGDSAVYLCASSLGTGTTEETQYFGPGTRLLVL.

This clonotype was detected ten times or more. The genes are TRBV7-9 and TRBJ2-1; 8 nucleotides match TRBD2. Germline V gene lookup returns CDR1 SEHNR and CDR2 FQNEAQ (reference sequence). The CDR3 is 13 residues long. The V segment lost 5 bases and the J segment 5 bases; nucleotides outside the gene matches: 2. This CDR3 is CASSVSGNNEQFF. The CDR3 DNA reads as TGTGCCAGCAGCGTTAGCGGGAACAATGAGCAGTTCTTC.

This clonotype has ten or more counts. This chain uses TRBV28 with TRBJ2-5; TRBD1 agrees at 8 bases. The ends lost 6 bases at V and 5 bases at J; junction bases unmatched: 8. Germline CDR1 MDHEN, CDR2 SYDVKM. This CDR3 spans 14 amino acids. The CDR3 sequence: CASSRRTGRETQYF. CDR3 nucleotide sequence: TGTGCCAGCAGCCGGAGGACAGGGAGGGAGACCCAGTACTTC. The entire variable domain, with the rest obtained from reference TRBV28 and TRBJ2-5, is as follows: DVKVTQSSRYLVKRTGEKVFLECVQDMDHENMFWYRQDPGLGLRLIYFSYDVKMKEKGDIPEGYSVSREKKERFSLILESASTNQTSMYLCASSRRTGRETQYFGPGTRLLVL.

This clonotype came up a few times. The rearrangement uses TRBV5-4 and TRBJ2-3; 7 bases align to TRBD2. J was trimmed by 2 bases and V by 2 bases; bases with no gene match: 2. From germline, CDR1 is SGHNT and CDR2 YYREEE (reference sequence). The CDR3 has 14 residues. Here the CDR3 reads CASSFREDTDTQYF. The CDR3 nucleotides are TGTGCCAGCAGCTTCCGGGAGGACACAGATACGCAGTATTTT.

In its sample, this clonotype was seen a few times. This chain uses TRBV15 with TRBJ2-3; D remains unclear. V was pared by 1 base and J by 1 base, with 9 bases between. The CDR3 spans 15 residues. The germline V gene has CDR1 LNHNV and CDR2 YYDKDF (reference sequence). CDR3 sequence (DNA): TGTGCCACCAGCAGAGCGCGAGAACGCACAGATACGCAGTATTTT. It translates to CATSRARERTDTQYF.

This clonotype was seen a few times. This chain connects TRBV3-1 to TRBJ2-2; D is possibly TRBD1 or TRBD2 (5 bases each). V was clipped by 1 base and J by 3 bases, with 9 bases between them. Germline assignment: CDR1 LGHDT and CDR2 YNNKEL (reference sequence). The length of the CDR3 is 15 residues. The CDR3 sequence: CASSQVGDHTGELFF. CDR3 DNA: TGTGCCAGCAGCCAAGTGGGGGACCACACCGGGGAGCTGTTTTTT. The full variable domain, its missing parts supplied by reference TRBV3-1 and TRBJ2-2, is DTAVSQTPKYLVTQMGNDKSIKCEQNLGHDTMYWYKQDSKKFLKIMFSYNNKELIINETVPNRFSPKSPDKAHLNLHINSLELGDSAVYFCASSQVGDHTGELFFGEGSRLTVL.

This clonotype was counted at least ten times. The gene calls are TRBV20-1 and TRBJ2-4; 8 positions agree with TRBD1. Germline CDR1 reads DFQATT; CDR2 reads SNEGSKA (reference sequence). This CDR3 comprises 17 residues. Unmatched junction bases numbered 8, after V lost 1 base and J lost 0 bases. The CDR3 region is CSARVSDRVGAKNIQYF. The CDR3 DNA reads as TGCAGTGCTAGAGTCTCGGACAGGGTCGGAGCCAAAAACATTCAGTACTTC.